This TCR beta chain was identified in a study of cytotoxic CD8 clonotypes in ibrutinib-treated CLL. Study information: Responses comprised 25 or so partial and 2 complete; at median about 68 months, approximately 15 remained remitted and around twelve progressed. Findings and limits, study-wide: Clonality went up at the time of ibrutinib response, stayed stable in sustained remission, and later dropped back toward its baseline level at progression.

The method was immunoSEQ multiplex PCR; TCRdb's version includes in-frame clones alone and lacks a portion of them. This table has some 310,000 clones, about 77% appearing once. Germline lookup yields CDR1 SGHAT and CDR2 FQNNGV. The CDR3 has 14 amino acids. With 0 bases removed from V and 11 bases from J, the gap between germline ends came to 16 bases. This clone has only one observation. Its antigen remains unidentified. V gene TRBV11-2 combines with J gene TRBJ1-1; D is ambiguous. This clonotype was obtained from a human donor with chronic lymphocytic leukemia. The sequences come from PBMCs, collected before ibrutinib treatment. The chain's CDR3 is CASSLEITSLGAFF. In DNA form, the CDR3 reads TGTGCCAGCAGCTTAGAAATAACCTCCCTGGGGGCTTTCTTT.